Below, 8 T cell receptor beta chains from the same sample are listed, as sequenced in a study of cytomegalovirus exposure and HLA in healthy donors. Primers included in the PCR were 60 Vbeta and 13 Jbeta primers. Produced via immunoSEQ multiplex PCR; TCRdb's table is partial and in-frame only. The sample has 100,000 or so clones, about 81% seen once. The sequenced material came from PBMCs. The receptors shown here come from a man under 40 in good health and CMV-seronegative.

This chain connects TRBV29-1 to TRBJ2-1; 10 positions agree with TRBD2. There are 12 residues in the CDR3. CDR1 and CDR2 from the germline V gene are SQVTM and ANQGSEA. The J segment lost 7 bases and the V segment lost 7 bases, leaving 4 bases of the junction unmatched. Written as DNA, the CDR3 is TGCAGCGGGCTGACTAGCGGGAATGAGCAGTTCTTC. Its protein product is CSGLTSGNEQFF.

The chain recombines TRBV5-4 with TRBJ1-2; 7 bases agree with TRBD1. CDR1 is SGHNT and CDR2 is YYREEE in the germline V gene (reference sequence). Trimming took 4 bases from V and 5 from J; bases not matched to a gene: 20. The CDR3 has 18 amino acids. The CDR3 DNA follows: TGTGCCAGCAGCGCCAGGCAGGGGGGCACACTGAACATTTATGGCTACACCTTC. This gives the protein CASSARQGGTLNIYGYTF.

This CDR3 reads CASSLVSGSYEQYF. The CDR3 DNA reads as TGTGCCAGCAGTTTAGTAAGCGGGAGCTACGAGCAGTACTTC. V usage is TRBV27 and J usage is TRBJ2-7; 8 bases agree with TRBD2. Germline-derived CDR1 and CDR2 are MNHEY and SMNVEV (reference sequence). The CDR3 has 14 amino acids. Trimming took 2 bases from V and 3 from J; bases not matched to a gene: 3.

J is TRBJ2-6 and V is TRBV25-1; 8 bases line up with TRBD1. V dropped 1 base and J dropped 2; count of bases not matched to a gene: 4. Germline lookup yields CDR1 MGHDK and CDR2 SYGVNS. The CDR3 runs 17 residues. Written as DNA, the CDR3 is TGTGCCAGCAGTGAATTTCAGGGACAGGCTGGGGCCAACGTCCTGACTTTC. Its protein is CASSEFQGQAGANVLTF.

The sample holds one count of this clone. The rearrangement links TRBV6-5 to TRBJ1-4; D possibly corresponds to TRBD1 (6 bases). Trimming shortened V by 6 bases and J by 8 bases, and 19 bases separated the two germline ends. Germline V gives CDR1 MNHEY, CDR2 SVGAGI. CDR3 length: 15 residues. The CDR3 sequence: CASRALDSLGEKLFF. The CDR3 DNA reads TGTGCCAGCAGGGCGCTGGACAGCCTGGGAGAAAAACTGTTTTTT.

The V and J genes are TRBV7-8 and TRBJ1-2, with D unresolved. Deletions cut 1 base from V and 0 bases from J, with 12 bases between. Germline CDR1 and CDR2: SGHVS and FQNEAQ. This CDR3 region has 16 residues. The CDR3 here is CASSLVRYRTNYGYTF. Here the CDR3 DNA reads TGTGCCAGCAGCTTAGTGCGTTACAGAACTAACTATGGCTACACCTTC.

J is TRBJ1-2 and V is TRBV5-4; weak D call: TRBD1 (5 bases). The CDR3 loop spans 15 amino acids. Germline V CDR1 and CDR2: SGHNT, YYREEE (reference sequence). V lost 2 bases, J lost 1 base, and 12 bases lay in between. The chain's CDR3 is CASSFGRGFNYGYTF. CDR3 DNA: TGTGCCAGCAGCTTTGGTAGGGGCTTTAACTATGGCTACACCTTC.

This clone occurred a few times. The chain links TRBV28 to TRBJ1-4; 7 nucleotides align to TRBD1. This CDR3 region has 17 residues. Trimming took 1 base from V and 7 from J; bases not matched to a gene: 12. From germline, CDR1 is MDHEN and CDR2 SYDVKM. The CDR3 DNA sequence: TGTGCCAGCAGTTTATTATTCTCCCAGGGGGGCGGTGAAAAACTGTTTTTT. Its protein is CASSLLFSQGGGEKLFF.